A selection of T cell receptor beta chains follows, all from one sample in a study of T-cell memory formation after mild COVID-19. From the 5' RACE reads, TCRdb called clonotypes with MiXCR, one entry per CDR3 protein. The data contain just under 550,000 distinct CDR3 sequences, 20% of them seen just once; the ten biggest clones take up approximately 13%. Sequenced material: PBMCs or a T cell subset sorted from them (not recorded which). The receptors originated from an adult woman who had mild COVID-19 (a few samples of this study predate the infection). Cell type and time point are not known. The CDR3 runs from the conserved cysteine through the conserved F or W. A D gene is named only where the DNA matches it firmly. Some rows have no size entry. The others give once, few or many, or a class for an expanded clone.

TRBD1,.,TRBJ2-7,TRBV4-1,CASSQVLGQGRYEQYF,TGCGCCAGCAGCCAAGTTCTCGGACAGGGGCGCTACGAGCAGTACTTC
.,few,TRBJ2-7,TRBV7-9,CASSFSLPGRPLEQYF,TGTGCCAGCAGCTTTTCCCTCCCGGGACGGCCGCTCGAGCAGTACTTC
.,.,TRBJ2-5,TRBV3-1,CASSQSGWAQETQYF,TGTGCCAGCAGCCAAAGTGGATGGGCTCAAGAGACCCAGTACTTC
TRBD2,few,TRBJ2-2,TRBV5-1,CATAAGSSTGELFF,TGCGCCACCGCAGCGGGGTCAAGTACCGGGGAGCTGTTTTTT
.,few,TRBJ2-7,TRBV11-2,CASSFDTRDEQYF,TGTGCCAGCAGCTTTGACACTAGGGACGAGCAGTACTTC
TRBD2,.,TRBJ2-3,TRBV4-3,CASSQDTVLGGRASGTDTQYF,TGCGCCAGCAGCCAAGATACCGTTCTAGGCGGGAGGGCCTCGGGGACAGATACGCAGTATTTT
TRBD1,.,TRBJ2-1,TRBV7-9,CASSKGQSSYNEQFF,TGTGCCAGCAGTAAGGGACAGTCCTCCTACAATGAGCAGTTCTTC
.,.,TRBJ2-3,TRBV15,CATSLDGQSTDTQYF,TGTGCCACCAGCCTAGACGGACAGAGCACAGATACGCAGTATTTT
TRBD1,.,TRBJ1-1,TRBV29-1,CSVADRVSNTEAFF,TGCAGCGTAGCGGACAGGGTTTCGAACACTGAAGCTTTCTTT
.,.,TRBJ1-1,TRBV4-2,CASSPGGGPGNLMNTEAFF,TGTGCCAGCAGCCCCGGGGGGGGACCGGGCAATTTAATGAACACTGAAGCTTTCTTT
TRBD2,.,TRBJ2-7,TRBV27,CASSFQREGSYEQYF,TGTGCCAGCAGTTTCCAGCGGGAGGGGTCCTACGAGCAGTACTTC
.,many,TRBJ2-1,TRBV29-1,CSVAVNEQFF,TGCAGCGTTGCGGTCAATGAGCAGTTCTTC
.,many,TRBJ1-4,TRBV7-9,CASSSKGSTNEKLFF,TGTGCCAGCAGCTCGAAGGGGTCAACTAATGAAAAACTGTTTTTT
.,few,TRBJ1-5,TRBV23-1,CASSQPGGQPQHF,TGCGCCAGCAGTCAGCCGGGGGGACAGCCCCAGCATTTT
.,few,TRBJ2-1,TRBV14,CASSQEAMEGRDEQFF,TGTGCCAGCAGCCAAGAGGCGATGGAGGGTCGGGATGAGCAGTTCTTC
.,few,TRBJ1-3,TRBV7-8,CASSSRGISGNTIYF,TGTGCCAGCAGCTCGAGGGGAATCTCTGGAAACACCATATATTTT